Listed below are T cell receptor beta chains from one sample, sequenced in a study of CD8 T cells in Susac syndrome. TCRdb re-called the immunoSEQ multiplex PCR reads with MiXCR, one entry per CDR3 protein. The sample carries 150,000 to 160,000 distinct CDR3 sequences, 85% to 95% recorded once. The specimen was CD4+ T cells from PBMCs. These receptors all come from a human donor with Susac syndrome. Both conserved end residues are part of each CDR3. Fields, in order: CDR3 length, J gene, clone size, V gene, CDR3 protein. Some rows mark clone size as missing; the rest say once, few, many or name a class of expanded clone.

12 | TRBJ1-2 | once | TRBV6-6 | CASTTRGSGYTF
17 | TRBJ1-5 | NA | TRBV24-1 | CATSVFRGHRSNQPQHF
15 | TRBJ2-7 | NA | TRBV7-2 | CASSLGQGWAYEQYF
12 | TRBJ1-1 | NA | TRBV6-2/TRBV6-3 | CASTGADLATFF
16 | TRBJ2-7 | NA | TRBV5-6 | CASSQGTGGRAYEQYF
13 | TRBJ1-1 | NA | TRBV14 | CASSLVYKTEAFF
14 | TRBJ2-3 | NA | TRBV12-3/TRBV12-4 | CASVRGAPINTQYF
14 | TRBJ1-5 | NA | TRBV19 | CASRGPYSNQPQHF
15 | TRBJ1-5 | once | TRBV10-2 | CASSVGGMGNQPQHF
13 | TRBJ1-1 | NA | TRBV7-9 | CASSLERGTEAFF
12 | TRBJ2-5 | NA | TRBV10-3 | CAIRGQEETQYF
16 | TRBJ2-6 | NA | TRBV7-9 | CASSPMTGPGANVLTF
14 | TRBJ1-2 | NA | TRBV15 | CATSRDGQNYGYTF
12 | TRBJ2-1 | few | TRBV7-8 | CASSPPGNEQFF
13 | TRBJ1-2 | NA | TRBV15 | CATSRQQGYGYTF
16 | TRBJ2-1 | NA | TRBV29-1 | CSVGTSGGRSYNEQFF
14 | TRBJ2-4 | NA | TRBV6-2/TRBV6-3 | CASSYRTGVPIQYF
11 | TRBJ2-2 | NA | TRBV20-1 | CSASRAGELFF
16 | TRBJ2-3 | NA | TRBV7-8 | CASSSRTSGAGDTQYF
16 | TRBJ2-5 | NA | TRBV29-1 | CSVGKRVAGGLVTQYF
13 | TRBJ1-1 | NA | TRBV29-1 | CSPFEARRTEAFF
15 | TRBJ2-2 | NA | TRBV11-2 | CASSLNPTNTGELFF
11 | TRBJ2-7 | NA | TRBV29-1 | CSVKESDRQYF
14 | TRBJ2-5 | NA | TRBV21-1 | CASSTDRGQETQYF
13 | TRBJ1-2 | NA | TRBV29-1 | CSVEDFRGYGYTF
16 | TRBJ1-1 | NA | TRBV5-1 | CASSSRALGGNTEAFF
16 | TRBJ2-7 | NA | TRBV19 | CASSMSSSSGTSEQYF
14 | TRBJ1-2 | NA | TRBV12-3/TRBV12-4 | CASRPTGPVDGYTF
14 | TRBJ1-4 | once | TRBV12-3/TRBV12-4 | CASSLNTEGEKLFF
11 | TRBJ2-1 | NA | TRBV29-1 | CSVWGVGVWIF
12 | TRBJ1-2 | NA | TRBV9 | CASNRAQYGYTF
14 | TRBJ2-5 | once | TRBV5-1 | CASSLAPGMETQYF
16 | TRBJ2-2 | NA | TRBV11-3 | CASSLGGSRNTGELFF
12 | TRBJ1-1 | NA | TRBV29-1 | CSAPSPNTEAFF